The 20 T cell receptor beta chains listed next were all sequenced from one sample in a study of T cells in women clearing cervical HPV infection (dated by TCRdb to the late 2010s). Library method: the immunoSEQ multiplex PCR assay. TCRdb limited this immuneACCESS table to in-frame rearrangements with V and J called. A share of clones is missing; checked studies link under half to unresolved V genes, and the rest is unexplained. This sample's table contains 20,000 to 25,000 clones. Roughly 7% of the sample lies in the top ten. Sequenced: blood buffy coat. Every receptor here comes from a woman between 18 and 75 years old with a cervical HPV16 infection that either progressed to CIN3+ or cleared (not recorded which).

CDR3 bases read: TGTGCCAGCAAATGGGGACAGGGGGCTGGGAATGAG. Translating gives CASKWGQGAGNE. The complete CDR3 protein is CASKWGQGAGNEQFF. The chain couples TRBV13 to TRBJ2-1; 12 bases fit TRBD1. The CDR3 extends 3 residues past the end of the read, so its final part is completed from the germline J gene. The CDR3 runs 15 residues. Germline loops: CDR1 PRHDT, CDR2 FYEKMQ (reference sequence). Trimming took 7 bases from V and 7 from J; bases not matched to a gene: 8.

As for this clone: The read terminates 3 residues ahead of where the CDR3 ends, so the germline J gene completes it. This chain joins TRBV20-1 and TRBJ1-5, with a weak D call TRBD1 (6 bases). V lost 7 bases and J 0 bases, leaving 16 bases between the germline ends. Germline V lookup: CDR1 DFQATT, CDR2 SNEGSKA (reference sequence). The length of the CDR3 is 15 residues. This CDR3 reads CSGVPGHASNQPQHF. The covered CDR3 bases are TGCAGTGGGGTCCCGGGACATGCTAGCAATCAGCCC.

Of note for this clone: The read stops 3 residues short of the end of the CDR3; the missing end is completed from the germline J gene. The chain links TRBV12-3 or TRBV12-4 to TRBJ2-3, with 9 bases that match TRBD1. Trimming took 6 bases from V and 5 from J; bases not matched to a gene: 9. This CDR3 region has 15 residues. The CDR3 DNA, read in part, is TGTGCCAGCAGCCCGGACAGGGGAAGAATAGATACG. Protein: CASSPDRGRIDT. The CDR3 as a whole reads CASSPDRGRIDTQYF.

The sequenced CDR3 bases are TGCAGTGCTAGCCCGGGACTCTTCAATGAG. This sequence encodes CSASPGLFNE. The complete CDR3 reads CSASPGLFNEQFF. The chain has TRBV20-1 and TRBJ2-1, with D possibly matching TRBD2 (6 bases). The read falls 3 residues short of the CDR3 end, and the missing part is taken from the germline J gene. CDR3 length equals 13 residues. The germline CDR1 and CDR2 sequences are DFQATT and SNEGSKA (reference sequence). Trimming took 3 bases from V and 6 from J, leaving 12 bases between them.

This chain's CDR3 is CASSPPKGREVNDYTF. Partial CDR3 DNA: TGTGCCAGCTCACCACCGAAGGGGAGGGAGGTTAATGAC. This chain uses TRBV18 with TRBJ1-2, with D possibly matching TRBD1 (5 bases). The CDR3 end is not reached by the read, which stops 3 residues before it; the germline J gene fills it in. Germline CDR1 KGHSH, CDR2 LQKENI. This CDR3 is 16 amino acids long.

For this clone: The read ends 3 residues before the CDR3 terminus; that terminus is restored from the germline J gene. V gene TRBV7-6 combines with J gene TRBJ2-5; D is uncertain. The ends were cut back, 0 bases at V and 5 bases at J, with 4 bases in the middle. The CDR3 totals 12 residues. Germline V gene sequence: CDR1 SGHVS, CDR2 FNYEAQ. The sequenced part of the CDR3 DNA is TGTGCCAGCAGCTTAGCGGCCGAGACC. The encoded protein is CASSLAAET. The whole CDR3 sequence reads CASSLAAETQYF.

A word on this clone: Read coverage stops 3 residues before the CDR3 terminus; the germline J gene supplies the remainder. This chain links TRBV5-5 with TRBJ2-7, with no clear D. The CDR3 totals 12 residues. The V gene lost 1 base and the J gene lost 4 bases, with 6 bases spanning the gap. The germline gives CDR1 SGHKS, CDR2 YYEKEE (reference sequence). The CDR3 DNA, read in part, is TGTGCCAGCAGCTTGTCACTGTACGAG. This gives the protein CASSLSLYE. The full CDR3 reads CASSLSLYEQYF.

Comments on this clone: The read terminates 3 residues ahead of where the CDR3 ends, so the germline J gene completes it. This sequence joins TRBV28 and TRBJ2-7, with D unclear. The CDR3 consists of 14 residues. Germline-derived CDR1 and CDR2 are MDHEN and SYDVKM. Trimming cost V 1 base and J 5 bases, with 12 bases left between them. The CDR3 bases that were read are TGTGCCAGCAGTTTATATTTAGGCGGCAACGAG. It is translated as CASSLYLGGNE. The full-length CDR3 reads as CASSLYLGGNEQYF.

Considering frequency, this clone is medium-sized. The read is 3 residues too short to cover the CDR3 end, so that end is filled in from the germline J gene. The chain combines TRBV7-2 with TRBJ2-4; D gene ambiguous. Germline values: CDR1 SGHTA, CDR2 FQGNSA. Between the trimmed V and J ends, which lost 1 base and 6 bases, there was a span of 7 bases. The CDR3 runs 13 residues. CDR3: CASSLGASNIQYF. CDR3 bases read: TGTGCCAGCAGCTTAGGAGCCTCAAACATT.

Concerning this clone itself: The CDR3 is cut off 3 residues early in the read; its end comes from the germline J gene. This chain links TRBV5-1 with TRBJ2-3, with a tentative D call TRBD1 (6 bases). This CDR3 has 15 residues. CDR1 SGHRS and CDR2 YFSETQ come from the germline V gene. The CDR3: CASSSKDSLQETQYF. The DNA read from the CDR3 is TGCGCCAGCAGCTCGAAGGACAGCCTCCAAGAGACG.

Of note for this clone: The CDR3 extends 3 residues past the end of the read, so its final part is completed from the germline J gene. The chain combines TRBV18 with TRBJ1-1, with TRBD1 as a possible D gene (6 bases). The CDR3 length is 14 residues. The germline V gene has CDR1 KGHSH and CDR2 LQKENI. Incomplete CDR3 DNA: TGTGCCAGCTCACCCGCGGGGGCGGACAATGAG. This encodes CASSPAGADNE. The CDR3 as a whole reads CASSPAGADNEAFF.

As to this clone: The read is 3 residues too short to cover the CDR3 end, so that end is filled in from the germline J gene. The chain is built from TRBV6-2 or TRBV6-3 and TRBJ2-1, with 9 positions matching TRBD2. CDR1 and CDR2 from the germline V gene are MNHEY and SVGEGT. The CDR3 is 16 amino acids. Trimming removed 6 bases from V and 2 bases from J; junction bases left unmatched: 8. The CDR3 here is CASSAATSGPYNEQFF. The CDR3 bases that were read are TGTGCCAGCAGCGCCGCGACTAGCGGCCCCTACAATGAG.

With respect to this clone: The CDR3 extends 3 residues past the end of the read, so its final part is completed from the germline J gene. V is TRBV13 and J is TRBJ2-1; D not certain. Germline V CDR1 and CDR2: PRHDT, FYEKMQ (reference sequence). This CDR3 has 14 residues. Trimming removed 5 bases from V and 6 bases from J, with 14 bases in between. CDR3 DNA (partial): TGTGCCAGCAGCCAAGCGTGGTCCGGCAATGAG. Its translation is CASSQAWSGNE. The whole CDR3 protein is CASSQAWSGNEQFF.

The covered CDR3 bases are TGCGCCAGCAGGAGCGCAGGCACAGATACG. Encoded protein: CASRSAGTDT. The entire CDR3 protein reads CASRSAGTDTQYF. V and J are TRBV10-1 and TRBJ2-3, with no clear D. Read coverage stops 3 residues before the CDR3 terminus; the germline J gene supplies the remainder. The V end was cut by 6 bases, the J end by 1 base, with 8 bases between. The CDR3 covers 13 residues. CDR1 is WNHNN, CDR2 SYGVQD, per germline (reference sequence).

As concerns this clone: The read gets to within 3 residues of the CDR3 end, and the germline J gene fills in the rest. V is TRBV20-1 and J is TRBJ2-4; 11 bases fit TRBD2. Losses at the gene ends were 6 bases for V and 0 bases for J; bases not matched to a gene: 1. Germline assignment: CDR1 DFQATT and CDR2 SNEGSKA (reference sequence). This CDR3 contains 14 residues. The CDR3 spells CSATSGGAKNIQYF. The CDR3 bases that were read are TGCAGTGCCACTAGCGGGGGAGCCAAAAACATT.

Concerning this clone: The CDR3 end lies 3 residues beyond the end of the read and is filled in from the germline J gene. This chain joins TRBV27 and TRBJ2-5; no firm D call. The V gene lost 8 bases and the J gene lost 2 bases, with 15 bases spanning the gap. Germline V gene data show CDR1 as MNHEY and CDR2 as SMNVEV (reference sequence). This CDR3 has 14 residues. CDR3: CASADPDTQETQYF. The part of the CDR3 DNA that was read is TGTGCCAGCGCCGACCCTGACACTCAAGAGACC.

Notes on this clone: Coverage ceases 3 residues before the CDR3 finishes, and the germline J gene fills in the end. This chain links TRBV12-5 with TRBJ2-1; 14 nucleotides agree with TRBD2. The junction had 6 bases not matched to a gene; V was cut back by 7 bases and J by 7 bases. Germline CDR1 LGHNT, CDR2 FRNRAP. This CDR3 region has 15 residues. This chain's CDR3 is CASALGLAGANEQFF. The part of the CDR3 DNA that was read is TGTGCTAGTGCCCTGGGACTAGCGGGAGCAAATGAG.

Of note for this clone: The sequenced fragment ends 3 residues before the CDR3 boundary, so the rest is inferred from the germline J gene. The V call is TRBV30, the J call TRBJ1-1, with 7 positions matching TRBD1. This CDR3 contains 15 residues. CDR1 GTSNPN and CDR2 SVGIG come from the germline V gene (reference sequence). V lost 4 bases and J lost 1; bases outside the gene matches: 9. The covered CDR3 bases are TGTGCCTGGACGTTAACCGGGACAGCGAACACTGAA. The encoded protein is CAWTLTGTANTE. The entire CDR3 protein reads CAWTLTGTANTEAFF.

As for this clone: The read stops 3 residues short of the end of the CDR3; the missing end is completed from the germline J gene. This chain connects TRBV18 to TRBJ2-2; 10 nucleotides line up with TRBD1. The CDR3 is 13 amino acids. The germline gives CDR1 KGHSH, CDR2 LQKENI. CDR3 DNA (partial): TGTGCCAGCTCGACAGGGGGCATGAAAAAG. Amino acids: CASSTGGMKK. The whole CDR3 region reads CASSTGGMKKLFF.

Of note for this clone: The junction does not match germline at one end; this may be a read error. The read falls 3 residues short of the CDR3 end, and the missing part is taken from the germline J gene. V is TRBV4-2 and J is TRBJ2-2, with a tentative D call TRBD1 (5 bases). The CDR3 loop spans 15 amino acids. Germline V gene data show CDR1 as LGHNA and CDR2 as YNFKEQ. The chain's CDR3 is CASSQDLTGANVLFF. The CDR3 bases that were read are TGCGCCAGCAGCCAAGATCTAACTGGGGCCAACGTG.